This TCR beta chain stems from a study of OX40 agonist ivuxolimab in advanced cancers. Study-wide background: Prior anti-PD-1, anti-PD-L1 or anti-CTLA-4 therapy was allowed; around 40% had some.

Profiled with immunoSEQ multiplex PCR; TCRdb holds only in-frame clones, not every one. The sample holds under 65,000 clones, 84% seen once. Remarks on this clone: What it binds is not known.

Study results and limitations: Both blood CD4+ and CD8+ T cells showed clonal growth by week 6 at 0.1 to 3.0 mg/kg. Also showing low normalized T-cell clonal expansion were some of the nonresponders. In general, CD8+ T cells held more expanded clones than CD4+ did, on average.

CDR3 length: 12 amino acids. The germline V and J ends were trimmed by 5 bases and 7 bases, with 12 bases remaining between them. In germline, CDR1 is SEHNR, CDR2 FQNEAQ (reference sequence). The specimen comprised CD4+ or CD8+ T cells sorted from blood, sampled in a trial of the OX40 agonist ivuxolimab. V gene TRBV7-9 combines with J gene TRBJ2-7; D is uncertain. The receptor was isolated from an adult with an advanced solid tumor such as melanoma, head and neck, liver or kidney cancer. CDR3 nucleotide sequence: TGTGCCAGCAGCGCTCTCGGGCGGGAGCAGTACTTC. Translated, it gives CASSALGREQYF.